This TCR beta chain was obtained from a study of blood T cell repertoires in COVID-19. Assay used: immunoSEQ multiplex PCR; TCRdb lists only in-frame clones, some missing. The sample includes about 310,000 clones, about 90% of them seen just once. Donors in Cohort 3 counted as recovered after two negative PCRs, clearance, or symptom resolution. The source of this sequence is a young woman who had recovered from COVID-19. The sequenced material came from PBMCs or T cells enriched from blood (not recorded which).

In nucleotides, the CDR3 is TGTGCCAGTAGTATCGAGGCTAGCGGTACAGATACGCAGTATTTT. Encoded protein: CASSIEASGTDTQYF. The chain links TRBV19 to TRBJ2-3, with 7 bases identical to TRBD2. This CDR3 has 15 amino acids. V was clipped by 3 bases and J by 3 bases; unmatched bases: 6. The germline CDR1 and CDR2 sequences are LNHDA and SQIVND (reference sequence).